These 14 T cell receptor beta chains were sequenced from one sample in a study of beta chain features in type 1 diabetes. Notes on the study in general: Type 1 diabetes patients had moderately but significantly shorter TCRB CDR3s in all four CD4+ subsets.

No antigen has been identified for these receptors. Expressed TCRB transcripts got sequenced, as all isolated RNA was reverse transcribed. The method was immunoSEQ multiplex PCR; TCRdb's version includes in-frame clones alone and lacks a portion of them. This table has under 400,000 clones, roughly 12% appearing once. The sequenced sample consisted of naive CD4+ T cells from blood. These receptors were collected from a young woman with type 1 diabetes.

The chain combines TRBV5-1 with TRBJ2-2; perhaps TRBD1 as D (7 bases). The CDR3 is 15 amino acids. CDR1 SGHRS and CDR2 YFSETQ come from the germline V gene. V lost 4 bases and J 0 bases, leaving 10 bases between the germline ends. The CDR3 nucleotides read TGCGCCAGCAGCGCGGGGACAGCGAACACCGGGGAGCTGTTTTTT. Translated: CASSAGTANTGELFF. The whole variable domain, remainder taken from reference TRBV5-1 and TRBJ2-2, is KAGVTQTPRYLIKTRGQQVTLSCSPISGHRSVSWYQQTPGQGLQFLFEYFSETQRNKGNFPGRFSGRQFSNSRSEMNVSTLELGDSALYLCASSAGTANTGELFFGEGSRLTVL.

This chain joins TRBV7-2 and TRBJ1-2, with 11 bases that match TRBD1. The V and J ends lost 5 bases and 8 bases, in that order; junction bases with no gene match: 10. The CDR3 is 15 residues long. Germline-derived CDR1 and CDR2 are SGHTA and FQGNSA. CDR3 protein: CASSQRTGGALGYTF. CDR3 nucleotides: TGTGCCAGCAGCCAGCGGACAGGGGGCGCGCTCGGCTACACCTTC. Full variable domain (outside the CDR3, taken from reference TRBV7-2 and TRBJ1-2): GAGVSQSPSNKVTEKGKDVELRCDPISGHTALYWYRQSLGQGLEFLIYFQGNSAPDKSGLPSDRFSAERTGGSVSTLTIQRTQQEDSAVYLCASSQRTGGALGYTFGSGTRLTVV.

The chain combines TRBV29-1 with TRBJ2-6, with TRBD2 matching 16 bases. V shed 6 bases, J shed 2 bases, and the junction held 7 bases outside the gene matches. The V gene's germline CDR1 is SQVTM and CDR2 ANQGSEA. The CDR3 runs 18 residues. The CDR3, as DNA: TGCAGCGTGCTACCGGGACTAGCGGGAGGGACTGGGGCCAACGTCCTGACTTTC. It yields the protein CSVLPGLAGGTGANVLTF.

J is TRBJ2-1 and V is TRBV2; D is possibly TRBD2 (5 bases). Trimming stripped 4 bases from V and 10 bases from J, with 8 bases between. The CDR3 length is 11 residues. Looked up from germline, CDR1 is SNHLY and CDR2 is FYNNEI. The CDR3 sequence is CASSAQREQFF. The CDR3 DNA is TGTGCCAGCAGTGCTCAGCGGGAGCAGTTCTTC.

This clone was observed a handful of times. The V call is TRBV18, the J call TRBJ2-4, with 7 bases aligning to TRBD2. The J segment lost 0 bases and the V segment lost 0 bases, leaving 5 bases of the junction unmatched. The CDR3 spans 17 residues. Germline V gene sequence: CDR1 KGHSH, CDR2 LQKENI. CDR3 protein: CASSPPIGGEAKNIQYF. The CDR3 nucleotides are TGTGCCAGCTCACCACCGATTGGGGGGGAAGCCAAAAACATTCAGTACTTC.

V usage is TRBV9 and J usage is TRBJ1-2; tentative D call: TRBD1 (6 bases). Germline loops: CDR1 SGDLS, CDR2 YYNGEE. V dropped 3 bases and J dropped 6 bases, with 12 bases sitting between them. The CDR3 spans 13 residues. The CDR3 loop is CASSATGIHGYTF. The CDR3 DNA sequence: TGTGCCAGCAGCGCTACAGGGATTCATGGCTACACCTTC.

The rearrangement uses TRBV7-9 and TRBJ2-5; the match to TRBD2 covers 14 bases. The germline V gene has CDR1 SEHNR and CDR2 FQNEAQ (reference sequence). CDR3 length: 15 amino acids. The trim removed 5 bases at V and 3 bases at J, leaving 2 bases unmatched. In DNA, the CDR3 is TGTGCCAGCAGCCCGGGACTAGCGGGGGAAGAGACCCAGTACTTC. It specifies CASSPGLAGEETQYF.

This clone turned up a few times. Other DNA sequences in the same sample also yield this CDR3. The chain is built from TRBV4-3 and TRBJ2-3, with D perhaps TRBD2 (5 bases). This CDR3 has 12 amino acids. From germline, CDR1 is LGHNA and CDR2 YSLEER. Deletions cut 0 bases from V and 9 bases from J, with 7 bases between. The CDR3 sequence is CASSQDSGTQYF. Here the CDR3 DNA reads TGCGCCAGCAGCCAAGACTCGGGAACGCAGTATTTT.

J is TRBJ2-5 and V is TRBV9; 7 nucleotides match TRBD1. The J call is in doubt because the DNA end fits TRBJ2-7 better. Germline V gene sequence: CDR1 SGDLS, CDR2 YYNGEE. The CDR3 contains 13 residues. In DNA form, the CDR3 reads TGTGCCAGCAGCACCGGGACAGCCGGCGAGCAGTACTTC. Translating gives CASSTGTAGEQYF.

The V and J genes are TRBV7-2 and TRBJ2-5, with 10 bases that match TRBD2. CDR3 length equals 18 residues. V shed 1 base, J shed 4 bases, and the junction held 12 bases outside the gene matches. The germline V gene has CDR1 SGHTA and CDR2 FQGNSA. The CDR3 region has the DNA TGTGCCAGCAGCTTAGGAGGGGCTAGCGGGAGTGGAGGAGAGACCCAGTACTTC. It codes for CASSLGGASGSGGETQYF. Full variable domain (missing parts from reference TRBV7-2 and TRBJ2-5): GAGVSQSPSNKVTEKGKDVELRCDPISGHTALYWYRQSLGQGLEFLIYFQGNSAPDKSGLPSDRFSAERTGGSVSTLTIQRTQQEDSAVYLCASSLGGASGSGGETQYFGPGTRLLVL.

This clone showed up just a few times. The V gene is TRBV27, the J gene TRBJ1-2; D ambiguous. The germline gives CDR1 MNHEY, CDR2 SMNVEV (reference sequence). CDR3 length equals 15 residues. V was trimmed by 5 bases and J by 2 bases, leaving 15 bases between them. CDR3 in DNA: TGTGCCAGCAGTACTGTGAAAATACCGAACTATGGCTACACCTTC. This encodes CASSTVKIPNYGYTF.

This clone was counted between two and nine times. The chain employs TRBV5-1 and TRBJ2-7, with 7 bases aligning to TRBD1. Germline V lookup: CDR1 SGHRS, CDR2 YFSETQ. The ends lost 3 bases at V and 3 bases at J; junction bases unmatched: 9. The CDR3 runs 15 residues. CDR3 protein: CASSSLTGWDYEQYF. The CDR3 DNA follows: TGCGCCAGCAGCTCCTTGACAGGGTGGGACTACGAGCAGTACTTC.

This rearrangement joins TRBV10-3 to TRBJ1-5, with a tentative D call TRBD1 (6 bases). This CDR3 spans 13 amino acids. Germline V gene data show CDR1 as ENHRY and CDR2 as SYGVKD. Trimming took 6 bases from V and 4 from J, leaving 10 bases between them. CDR3 in DNA: TGTGCCATCAGGGCAGGGGCGAATCAGCCCCAGCATTTT. Amino acid sequence: CAIRAGANQPQHF.

This clone was found a few times. The chain carries TRBV11-2 and TRBJ2-7; D call uncertain. The CDR3 has 13 amino acids. Germline V lookup: CDR1 SGHAT, CDR2 FQNNGV. V gave up 2 bases and J gave up 3 bases, with 8 bases separating them. CDR3 DNA: TGTGCCAGCAGCTTAACCCGAGGCTACGAGCAGTACTTC. Translating gives CASSLTRGYEQYF.